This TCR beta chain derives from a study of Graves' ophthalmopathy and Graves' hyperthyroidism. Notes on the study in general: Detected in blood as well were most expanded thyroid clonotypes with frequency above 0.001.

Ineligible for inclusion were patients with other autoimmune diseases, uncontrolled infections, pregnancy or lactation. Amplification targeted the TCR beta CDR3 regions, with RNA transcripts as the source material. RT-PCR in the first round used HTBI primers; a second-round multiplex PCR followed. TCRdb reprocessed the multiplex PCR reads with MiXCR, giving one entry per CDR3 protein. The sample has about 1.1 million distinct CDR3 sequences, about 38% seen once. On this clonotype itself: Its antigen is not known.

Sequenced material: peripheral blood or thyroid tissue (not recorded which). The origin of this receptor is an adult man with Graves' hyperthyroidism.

The CDR3 DNA reads TGCAGTGCAGCCCCCGCCGGACTAGCGCGGCGAGAGACCCAGTACTTC. It yields the protein CSAAPAGLARRETQYF. V usage is TRBV20-1 and J usage is TRBJ2-5; 9 positions match TRBD2. Looked up from germline, CDR1 is DFQATT and CDR2 is SNEGSKA (reference sequence). The V and J ends lost 6 bases and 4 bases, in that order; junction bases with no gene match: 15. The CDR3 runs to 16 residues.